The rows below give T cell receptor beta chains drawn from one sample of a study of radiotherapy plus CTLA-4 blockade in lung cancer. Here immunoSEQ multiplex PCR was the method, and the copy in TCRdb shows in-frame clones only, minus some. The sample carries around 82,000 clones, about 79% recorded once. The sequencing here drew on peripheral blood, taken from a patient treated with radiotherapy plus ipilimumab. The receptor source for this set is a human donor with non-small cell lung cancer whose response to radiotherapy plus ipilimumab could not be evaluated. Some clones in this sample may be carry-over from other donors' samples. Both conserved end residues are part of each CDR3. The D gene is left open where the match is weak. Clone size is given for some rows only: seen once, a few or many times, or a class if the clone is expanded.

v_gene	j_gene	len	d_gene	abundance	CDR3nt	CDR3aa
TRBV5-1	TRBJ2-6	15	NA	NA	TGCGCCAGCAGCTTGGGTATCTCCGGGGCCAACGTCCTGACTTTC	CASSLGISGANVLTF
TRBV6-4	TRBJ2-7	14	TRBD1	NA	TGTGCCAGCAGTATCGCCGAGGGGGCTTACGAGCAGTACTTC	CASSIAEGAYEQYF
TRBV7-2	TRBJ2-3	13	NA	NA	TGTGCCAGCAGCGCTGGGGGCGTCGGTACGCAGTATTTT	CASSAGGVGTQYF
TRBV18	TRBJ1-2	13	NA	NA	TGTGCCAGCTCACCCGGAGCCCTCTATGGCTACACCTTC	CASSPGALYGYTF
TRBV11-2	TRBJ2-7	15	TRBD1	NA	TGTGCCAGCAGCTCCCTTGGACAGGGGGCCTACGAGCAGTACTTC	CASSSLGQGAYEQYF
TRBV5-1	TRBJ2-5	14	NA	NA	TGCGCCAGCACCCCTAGGGACTCCCAAGAGACCCAGTACTTC	CASTPRDSQETQYF
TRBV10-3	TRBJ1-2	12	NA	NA	TGTGCCATCAGTGAGTCTGGTTTACAGACCTCCTTC	CAISESGLQTSF
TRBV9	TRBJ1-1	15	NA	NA	TGTGCCAGCAGCGTAGTGGACAGTAGGAACACTGAAGCTTTCTTT	CASSVVDSRNTEAFF
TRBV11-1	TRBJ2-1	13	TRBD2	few	TGTGCCAGCAGCTCCGGGGGGGCAAATGAGCAGTTCTTC	CASSSGGANEQFF
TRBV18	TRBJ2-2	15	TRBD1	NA	TGTGCCAGCTCACCACCGGGACAGCGACGACAGGAGCTGTTTTTT	CASSPPGQRRQELFF
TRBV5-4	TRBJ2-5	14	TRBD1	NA	TGTGCCAGCAGCTTGGAGGGGGCGGAAGAGACCCAGTACTTC	CASSLEGAEETQYF
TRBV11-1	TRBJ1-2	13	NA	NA	TGTGCCAGCAGCTTACAGGGGAACTATGGCTACACCTTC	CASSLQGNYGYTF
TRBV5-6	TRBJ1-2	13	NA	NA	TGTGCCAGCAGTTCGGAGAGGGCCTATGGCTACACCTTC	CASSSERAYGYTF
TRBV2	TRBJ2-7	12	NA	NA	TGTGCCAGCAAGGAGCGGATCTACGAGCAGTACTTC	CASKERIYEQYF
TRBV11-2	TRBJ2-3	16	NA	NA	TGTGCCAGCAGCCGTCTCCGTTCATCAGGGGGGGATACGCAGTATTTT	CASSRLRSSGGDTQYF
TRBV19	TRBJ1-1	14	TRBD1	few	TGTGCCAGTAGTGTGGACAGGACGAACACTGAAGCTTTCTTT	CASSVDRTNTEAFF
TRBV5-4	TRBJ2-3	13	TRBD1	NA	TGTGCCAGCAGTCCCCGGGGACAGTATACGCAGTATTTT	CASSPRGQYTQYF
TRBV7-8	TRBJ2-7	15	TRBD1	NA	TGTGCCAGCAGCCTTAGACAGGGCAGCGCCTACGAGCAGTACTTC	CASSLRQGSAYEQYF
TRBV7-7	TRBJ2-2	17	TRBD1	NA	TGTGCTAGCAGCCCCCAACCACAGGGGGCTTACACCGGGGAGCTGTTTTTT	CASSPQPQGAYTGELFF
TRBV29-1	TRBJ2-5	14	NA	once	TGCAGCGTTGGCCACCTCAACAGGGAGGAGACCCAGTACTTC	CSVGHLNREETQYF
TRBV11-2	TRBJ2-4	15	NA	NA	TGTGCCAGCAGCTTAGGGGGCCCACTGGCGAGCATTCAGTACTTC	CASSLGGPLASIQYF
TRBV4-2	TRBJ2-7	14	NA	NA	TGTGCCAGCAGCCAAGACATGGAGACCTACGAGCAGTACTTC	CASSQDMETYEQYF
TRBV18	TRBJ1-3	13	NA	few	TGTGCCAGCTCCACGACGGGAAGAAACACCATATATTTT	CASSTTGRNTIYF
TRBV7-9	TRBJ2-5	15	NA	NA	TGTGCCAGCAGCTTACCTGGGAGAGGCCAAGAGACCCAGTACTTC	CASSLPGRGQETQYF
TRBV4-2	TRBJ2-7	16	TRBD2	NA	TGTGCCAGCAGTCCGAGGGGGGCGGGGGGGACCTACGAGCAGTACTTC	CASSPRGAGGTYEQYF
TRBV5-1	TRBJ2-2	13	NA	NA	TGCGCCAGCAGCTTGGTAGGGGCCGGGGAGCTGTTTTTT	CASSLVGAGELFF
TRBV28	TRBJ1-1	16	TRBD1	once	TGTGCCACTCTGGACAGGGGGCAAGGGCCTAACACTGAAGCTTTCTTT	CATLDRGQGPNTEAFF
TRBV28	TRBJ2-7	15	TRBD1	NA	TGTGCCAGCACCTCCCGGGGGACAGGGGTTTACGAGCAGTACTTC	CASTSRGTGVYEQYF